These 32 T cell receptor beta chains were sequenced from one sample in a study of tumor-infiltrating lymphocytes in primary liver carcinoma. TCR beta cDNA was made from approximately 540 ng total RNA with a constant-region primer. Nested multiplex PCR, run for three rounds with slightly modified ARM-PCR, yielded TCR beta libraries. TRBV1-TRBV30 forward primers paired with a C-beta reverse primer were used in the first two PCR rounds, which ran roughly 10 cycles each. TCRdb ran MiXCR on the multiplex PCR reads and lists one entry per CDR3 protein. The repertoire holds about 130,000 distinct CDR3 sequences, 55% to 75% seen once, with about 8% in the top ten. Co-extraction yielded RNA and DNA from approximately 20-30 mg of unsorted bulk tissue. The sequenced sample was liver tumor tissue from sampling region 3. Subset of the sample: tumor region T3, left-lateral pole. These receptor sequences come from a woman aged 60-70 years with primary liver carcinoma and hepatitis B virus infection.

On this clonotype: The junction shows a germline mismatch at one end, possibly a read error. J is TRBJ2-1 and V is TRBV6-5, with TRBD1 matching over 11 bases. This CDR3 contains 14 residues. CDR1 and CDR2 from the germline V gene are MNHEY and SVGAGI. CDR3 sequence reads: CASRGQGGHNEQLF. CDR3 sequence (DNA): TGTGCCAGCAGGGGACAGGGGGGCCACAATGAGCAGCTCTTC.

Worth noting for this clonotype: This may come from a read error, since a much larger clone is one base off. This sequence joins TRBV6-2 or TRBV6-3 and TRBJ2-7, with no clear D. Germline loops: CDR1 MNHEY, CDR2 SVGEGT. The CDR3 loop spans 14 amino acids. This CDR3 is CASRNPEVVYDQYF. CDR3 nucleotides: TGTGCCAGCAGGAACCCAGAGGTGGTCTACGATCAGTACTTC.

As to this clonotype: This CDR3 fails to terminate in the conserved phenylalanine or tryptophan, so it likely reflects a read error. The chain combines TRBV28 with TRBJ2-3, with D perhaps being TRBD1 or TRBD2 (5 bases each). This CDR3 is 15 amino acids long. Trimming took 5 bases from V and 4 from J, leaving 16 bases between them. Germline assignment: CDR1 MDHEN and CDR2 SYDVKM. CDR3 loop: CASSIRKGTPDTQYL. CDR3 nucleotide sequence: TGTGCCAGCAGTATTCGGAAAGGGACGCCAGATACGCAGTATCTT.

This clonotype came up many times. The genes are TRBV7-8 and TRBJ2-2; no firm D call. The CDR3 covers 12 residues. Per germline, CDR1 SGHVS and CDR2 FQNEAQ. The V end was cut by 5 bases, the J end by 2 bases, with 3 bases between. Here the CDR3 DNA reads TGTGCCAGCAGCCTTAACACCGGGGAGCTGTTTTTT. Protein sequence: CASSLNTGELFF.

A note on this clonotype: A much larger clone lies a single base off, so this may be a read error. The chain employs TRBV12-3 or TRBV12-4 and TRBJ1-5; D call uncertain. There are 14 residues in the CDR3. V was cut by 7 bases and J by 3 bases, with 13 bases left in between. CDR3 nucleotide sequence: TGTGCCAGCAATTCCCCCGCAGACAATCAGCCCCAGCATTTT. It codes for CASNSPADNQPQHF.

Worth noting for this clonotype: The germline gene is not matched at one end of the junction; a read error may be the cause. The rearrangement joins TRBV10-3 to TRBJ2-1; 7 bases are a match to TRBD1. The CDR3 sequence is 17 residues long. The germline V gene has CDR1 ENHRY and CDR2 SYGVKD. CDR3 protein: CAISDHPGTEEENEQFF. The CDR3 bases are TGTGCCATAAGTGATCACCCCGGGACAGAAGAAGAGAATGAGCAGTTCTTC.

This clonotype appeared once. A clone one base away is much larger, so this may be a read error. J is TRBJ1-1 and V is TRBV6-1; D not certain. In germline, CDR1 is MNHNS, CDR2 SASEGT. The CDR3 loop spans 11 amino acids. DNA of the CDR3: TGTGCCAGCAGTGAATGGGGTGAAACTTTCTTT. This translates into CASSEWGETFF.

Details on this clonotype: Lacking the conserved final phenylalanine or tryptophan, this CDR3 likely reflects a read error. No DNA is shown, since the ends of the CDR3 on it are uncertain; the CDR3 is the one TCRdb lists. This chain uses TRBV29-1 with TRBJ1-1. The CDR3 is 11 amino acids in total, end residues counted. From germline, CDR1 is SQVTM and CDR2 ANQGSEA. CDR3 protein: CSVSRGVEAFS.

J is TRBJ2-1 and V is TRBV28; 7 nucleotides align to TRBD1. The CDR3 consists of 14 residues. Trimming at V came to 5 bases and at J to 4 bases, leaving 5 bases not matched to a gene. Germline V gene lookup returns CDR1 MDHEN and CDR2 SYDVKM. CDR3 bases: TGTGCCAGCAGTCGACAGGGCCGGTACAATGAGCAGTTCTTC. Protein sequence: CASSRQGRYNEQFF.

This clonotype appeared once. This rearrangement joins TRBV28 to TRBJ1-2; D is perhaps TRBD1 (5 bases). The CDR3 is 13 amino acids. Germline values: CDR1 MDHEN, CDR2 SYDVKM. The V end was cut by 7 bases, the J end by 4 bases, with 13 bases between. The CDR3 bases are TGTGCCAGCATCACAGGAGTTCGCTATGGCTACACCTTC. It yields the protein CASITGVRYGYTF.

The CDR3 region is CASSSWGQSDEKLFF. CDR3 bases: TGCGCCAGCAGTTCTTGGGGACAGAGTGATGAAAAACTGTTTTTT. J is TRBJ1-4 and V is TRBV5-1, with 7 bases matching TRBD1. Germline-derived CDR1 and CDR2 are SGHRS and YFSETQ. The CDR3 sequence is 15 residues long. V lost 5 bases and J lost 6; bases outside the gene matches: 10.

The table lists this clonotype with a few counts. V usage is TRBV5-1 and J usage is TRBJ1-2, with D possibly TRBD1 on 6 matching bases. Trimming pared 1 base from V and 2 bases from J, leaving 9 bases between. Germline values: CDR1 SGHRS, CDR2 YFSETQ. CDR3 length: 14 residues. The CDR3 coding sequence is TGCGCCAGCAGCTTGAGACAGGACAACTATGGCTACACCTTC. Amino acid sequence: CASSLRQDNYGYTF.

Regarding this clonotype: A much bigger clone sits one base away, suggesting this may be a read error. The chain carries TRBV12-3 or TRBV12-4 and TRBJ2-3; 10 nucleotides align to TRBD2. CDR3 size: 17 residues. The CDR3 reads CAGSPTLAGAGTDTQYF. DNA of the CDR3: TGTGCCGGCAGTCCTACGCTAGCGGGAGCTGGCACAGATACGCAGTATTTT.

This clonotype was picked up a small number of times. Compared with germline, one end of the junction differs, possibly owing to a read error. This sequence joins TRBV5-1 and TRBJ2-7; 7 bases are shared with TRBD1. This CDR3 region has 14 residues. From germline, CDR1 is SGHRS and CDR2 YFSETQ. CDR3 sequence reads: CTSSLAGGVYEQYF. The CDR3 DNA reads TGCACCAGCAGCTTGGCAGGGGGTGTGTACGAGCAGTACTTC. The full variable domain, rest sourced from reference TRBV5-1 and TRBJ2-7, is KAGVTQTPRYLIKTRGQQVTLSCSPISGHRSVSWYQQTPGQGLQFLFEYFSETQRNKGNFPGRFSGRQFSNSRSEMNVSTLELGDSALYLCTSSLAGGVYEQYFGPGTRLTVT.

This clonotype was recorded a few times. CDR3 residues: CASSPTGELFF. The CDR3 region has the DNA TGTGCCAGCAGCCCTACCGGGGAGCTGTTTTTT. The chain uses TRBV7-9 and TRBJ2-2; D remains unclear. This CDR3 contains 11 residues. Trimming stripped 5 bases from V and 5 bases from J, with 3 bases between. Germline V gene lookup returns CDR1 SEHNR and CDR2 FQNEAQ (reference sequence).

With respect to this clonotype: Germline is not matched at one junction end, which may reflect a read error. V usage is TRBV29-1 and J usage is TRBJ2-7, with 11 bases that match TRBD2. CDR3 length equals 18 residues. Germline CDR1 reads SQVTM; CDR2 reads ANQGSEA. The CDR3 loop is CRVEAPETSGMAAGEQYF. CDR3 in DNA: TGCAGGGTTGAAGCCCCCGAGACTAGCGGGATGGCTGCAGGCGAGCAATACTTC.

As concerns this clonotype: Given the absence of the conserved phenylalanine or tryptophan at the CDR3 end, a read error is likely. This chain connects TRBV29-1 to TRBJ2-7; D gene ambiguous. CDR1 is SQVTM, CDR2 ANQGSEA, per germline. The CDR3 is made up of 13 amino acids. The CDR3 sequence: CRVWTSGSYEQYL. CDR3 sequence (DNA): TGCCGCGTTTGGACGTCCGGGTCCTACGAGCAGTACTTA.

Of note for this clonotype: A read error is possible here, since a much larger clone lies one base away. The V call is TRBV18, the J call TRBJ2-7, with 10 bases aligning to TRBD1. This CDR3 comprises 15 residues. Germline V lookup: CDR1 KGHSH, CDR2 LQKENI. DNA for the CDR3: TGTGTCAGCTCACCAAGACAGGGGGCGGTGAACGAGCAGTACTTC. Its protein product is CVSSPRQGAVNEQYF.

Remarks on this clonotype: Germline is not matched at one junction end, which may reflect a read error. The rearrangement links TRBV6-2 or TRBV6-3 to TRBJ2-1; 9 bases agree with TRBD2. There are 18 residues in the CDR3. Germline values: CDR1 MNHEY, CDR2 SVGEGT. The CDR3 DNA reads TGTGTCAGCAGTTATAGACTAGCGGAAACCCGCTCCTACAATGAGCAGTTCTTC. Translated: CVSSYRLAETRSYNEQFF.

Remarks on this clonotype: An end of the junction does not agree with germline; a read error may underlie this. V and J are TRBV11-2 and TRBJ1-1; TRBD1 matches 7 bases. CDR3 length equals 15 residues. Germline V gene sequence: CDR1 SGHAT, CDR2 FQNNGV. The CDR3, as DNA: TGTGTCAGCAGCCGATGGGACAGAACGAACACTGAAGCTTTCTTT. It translates to CVSSRWDRTNTEAFF. Complete variable domain (other parts from reference TRBV11-2 and TRBJ1-1): EAGVAQSPRYKIIEKRQSVAFWCNPISGHATLYWYQQILGQGPKLLIQFQNNGVVDDSQLPKDRFSAERLKGVDSTLKIQPAKLEDSAVYLCVSSRWDRTNTEAFFGQGTRLTVV.

This clonotype appeared many times. The genes are TRBV5-1 and TRBJ1-1; D gene ambiguous. Germline V gene data show CDR1 as SGHRS and CDR2 as YFSETQ. Trimming pared 4 bases from V and 4 bases from J, leaving 17 bases between. The CDR3 has 15 amino acids. The CDR3 coding sequence is TGCGCCAGCAGCCCCTACTCGGACTTGGGCACTGAAGCTTTCTTT. It is translated as CASSPYSDLGTEAFF. Full variable domain (missing parts from reference TRBV5-1 and TRBJ1-1): KAGVTQTPRYLIKTRGQQVTLSCSPISGHRSVSWYQQTPGQGLQFLFEYFSETQRNKGNFPGRFSGRQFSNSRSEMNVSTLELGDSALYLCASSPYSDLGTEAFFGQGTRLTVV.

The rearrangement links TRBV6-2 or TRBV6-3 to TRBJ1-5; the match to TRBD1 covers 7 bases. The CDR3 runs to 18 residues. CDR1 is MNHEY, CDR2 SVGEGT, per germline. In DNA form, the CDR3 reads TGTACCACTCAACAAGTACAGGGGCCGGTCCCGGGCAATCAGCCCCAGCATTTT. Translated, it gives CTTQQVQGPVPGNQPQHF.

The rearrangement joins TRBV4-1 to TRBJ1-5, with D possibly being TRBD1 (6 bases). The CDR3 extends over 14 amino acids. V shed 8 bases and J shed 9 bases, with 20 bases lying between them. The germline CDR1 and CDR2 sequences are MGHRA and YSYEKL. The CDR3 DNA follows: TGCGCCAGCGATCTAGATCAGGGGTGGCTGCCCCAGCATTTT. It translates to CASDLDQGWLPQHF.

With respect to this clonotype: With a much larger clone just one base away, this may be a read error. The conserved phenylalanine or tryptophan is not found at the CDR3 terminus, so this likely reflects a read error. The rearrangement links TRBV6-5 to TRBJ2-6, with 7 bases matching TRBD1. J was trimmed by 2 bases and V by 6 bases; bases with no gene match: 7. CDR1 and CDR2 from the germline V gene are MNHEY and SVGAGI. The CDR3 is 16 amino acids. The CDR3 DNA sequence: TGTGCCAGCAGGGGGACAGTGGAGGCTGGGGCCAACGTCCTGACTTTG. It encodes CASRGTVEAGANVLTL.

This clonotype came up many times. The J gene is TRBJ1-2, the V gene TRBV29-1; D gene ambiguous. This CDR3 is built from 13 residues. Germline CDR1 is SQVTM and CDR2 is ANQGSEA. Trimming cost V 5 bases and J 2 bases, with 12 bases left between them. Written as DNA, the CDR3 is TGCAGCGTTTGGGCAGGAAGGAACTATGGCTACACCTTC. Its translation is CSVWAGRNYGYTF.

Turning to this clonotype: A much larger clone differs from this one at a single base, so this may be a read error. V and J are TRBV12-3 or TRBV12-4 and TRBJ1-2; D is ambiguous. This CDR3 contains 13 residues. V lost 2 bases, J lost 11 bases, and 15 bases lay in between. The CDR3 loop reads CASSLRTVVEYTF. CDR3 sequence (DNA): TGTGCCAGCAGTTTAAGGACTGTTGTAGAGTACACCTTC.

As concerns this clonotype: A read error may account for a junction end that differs from germline. V gene TRBV29-1 combines with J gene TRBJ2-5; D not certain. From germline, CDR1 is SQVTM and CDR2 ANQGSEA. The CDR3 covers 11 residues. The CDR3 reads CTVLLLETQYF. CDR3 bases: TGCACCGTTCTTCTGCTGGAGACCCAGTACTTC.

The count of this clonotype is one. A much larger clone lies one base from this, so it may be a read error. The chain joins TRBV6-6 to TRBJ2-5; D gene unclear. CDR1 is MNHNY and CDR2 is SVGAGI in the germline V gene (reference sequence). V was trimmed by 6 bases and J by 13 bases, leaving 27 bases between them. The CDR3 spans 15 residues. CDR3 in DNA: TGTGCCAGCAGCCCCAGGACGGCCCCGACTTTGACCGGGTACTTC. It is translated as CASSPRTAPTLTGYF.

The CDR3 nucleotides read TGTGCCAGCAGTTTCCAGGGACCTCCGCAAGAGACCCAGTACTTC. Protein sequence: CASSFQGPPQETQYF. The chain has TRBV28 and TRBJ2-5; either TRBD1 or TRBD2 may supply D (5 bases each). The CDR3 totals 15 residues. V gave up 3 bases and J gave up 2 bases, with 13 bases separating them. From germline, CDR1 is MDHEN and CDR2 SYDVKM.

Of note for this clonotype: Relative to the germline gene, one junction end is altered; a read error may explain this. This sequence joins TRBV11-2 and TRBJ2-1; 7 bases are a match to TRBD2. The germline V gene has CDR1 SGHAT and CDR2 FQNNGV. The CDR3 runs 15 residues. DNA for the CDR3: TGTGCCAGCAGCTCCTGGGGGAGGGCCTACAATGAACAGTTCTTC. It encodes CASSSWGRAYNEQFF.

In the case of this clonotype: A much larger clonotype is one base distant, so this may be a read error. CDR3 in amino acids: CASSRQWDVNQSQHF. The CDR3 bases are TGTGCCAGCAGCCGCCAATGGGACGTCAATCAGTCCCAGCATTTT. The J gene is TRBJ1-5, the V gene TRBV4-2, with D possibly being TRBD1 (5 bases). This CDR3 has 15 amino acids. The germline gives CDR1 LGHNA, CDR2 YNFKEQ.

DNA of the CDR3: TGTGCCAGCAGCTTAAACCCGAGCGGGAGACGGGCAGATACGCAGTATTTT. Its protein is CASSLNPSGRRADTQYF. This chain links TRBV7-3 with TRBJ2-3; TRBD2 matches 8 bases. Trimming at V came to 1 base and at J to 4 bases, leaving 10 bases not matched to a gene. The germline gives CDR1 SGHTA, CDR2 FQGTGA. The CDR3 covers 17 residues.